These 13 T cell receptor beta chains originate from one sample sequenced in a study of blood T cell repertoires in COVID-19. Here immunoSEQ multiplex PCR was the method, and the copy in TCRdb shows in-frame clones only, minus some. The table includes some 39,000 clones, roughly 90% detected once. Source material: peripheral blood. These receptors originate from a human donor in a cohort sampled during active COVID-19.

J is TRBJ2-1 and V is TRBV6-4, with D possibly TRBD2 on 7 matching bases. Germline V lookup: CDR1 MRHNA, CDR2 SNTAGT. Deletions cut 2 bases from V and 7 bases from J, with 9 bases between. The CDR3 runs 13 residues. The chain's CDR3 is CASSDGGANEQFF. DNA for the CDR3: TGTGCCAGCAGTGACGGGGGGGCTAATGAGCAGTTCTTC.

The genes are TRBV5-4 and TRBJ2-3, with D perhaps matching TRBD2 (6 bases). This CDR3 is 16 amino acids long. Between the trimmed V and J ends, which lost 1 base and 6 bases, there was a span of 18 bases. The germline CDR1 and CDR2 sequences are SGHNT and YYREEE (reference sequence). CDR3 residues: CASSLNSGGNADTQYF. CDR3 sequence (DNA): TGTGCCAGCAGCTTGAACTCAGGCGGGAACGCGGATACGCAGTATTTT.

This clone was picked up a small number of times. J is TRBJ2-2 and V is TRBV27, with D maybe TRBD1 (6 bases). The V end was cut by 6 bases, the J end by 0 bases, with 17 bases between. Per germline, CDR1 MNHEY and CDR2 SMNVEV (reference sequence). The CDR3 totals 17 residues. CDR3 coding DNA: TGTGCCAGCAGCCAGGAACTCAGGGGAACGAACACCGGGGAGCTGTTTTTT. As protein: CASSQELRGTNTGELFF.

CDR3 in amino acids: CASSLPQGSTGNTIYF. The CDR3, as DNA: TGTGCCAGCAGCTTACCACAGGGTTCGACTGGAAACACCATATATTTT. This rearrangement joins TRBV7-8 to TRBJ1-3; possibly TRBD1 for D (6 bases). CDR1 is SGHVS and CDR2 is FQNEAQ in the germline V gene. V was shortened by 2 bases and J by 2 bases, with 13 bases between the two germline ends. CDR3 length: 16 residues.

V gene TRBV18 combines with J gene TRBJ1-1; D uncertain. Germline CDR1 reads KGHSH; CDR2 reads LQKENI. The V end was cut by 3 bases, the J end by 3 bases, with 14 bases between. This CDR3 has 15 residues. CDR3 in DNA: TGTGCCAGCTCACCCAAGGGAGGGCGGGACACTGAAGCTTTCTTT. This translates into CASSPKGGRDTEAFF.

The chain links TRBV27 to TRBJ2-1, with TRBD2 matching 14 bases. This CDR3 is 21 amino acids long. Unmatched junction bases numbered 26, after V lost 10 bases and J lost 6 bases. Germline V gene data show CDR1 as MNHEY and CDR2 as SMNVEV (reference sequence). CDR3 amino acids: CATRRDRWTSGGLGGFNEQFF. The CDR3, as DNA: TGTGCCACCCGAAGGGACCGATGGACTAGCGGGGGGCTTGGGGGATTCAATGAGCAGTTCTTC.

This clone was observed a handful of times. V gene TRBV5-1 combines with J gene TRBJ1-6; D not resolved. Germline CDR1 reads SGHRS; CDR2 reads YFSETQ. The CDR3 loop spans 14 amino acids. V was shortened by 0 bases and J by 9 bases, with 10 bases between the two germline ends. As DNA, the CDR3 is TGCGCCAGCAGCTTGGGGGGAAGCGGTTCACCCCTCCACTTT. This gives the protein CASSLGGSGSPLHF.

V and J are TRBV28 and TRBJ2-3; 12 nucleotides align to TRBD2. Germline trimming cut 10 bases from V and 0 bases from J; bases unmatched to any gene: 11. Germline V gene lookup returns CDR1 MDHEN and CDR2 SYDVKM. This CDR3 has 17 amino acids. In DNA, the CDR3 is TGTGCCACCCTTCTAGCGGGGGGGCTAAGGAGCACAGATACGCAGTATTTT. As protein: CATLLAGGLRSTDTQYF.

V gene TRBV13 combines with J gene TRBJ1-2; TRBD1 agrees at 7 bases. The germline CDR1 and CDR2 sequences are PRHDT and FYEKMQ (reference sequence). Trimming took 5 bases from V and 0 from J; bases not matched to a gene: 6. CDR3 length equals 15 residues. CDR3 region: CASSARDSSNYGYTF. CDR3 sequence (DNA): TGTGCCAGCAGCGCCCGGGACAGCTCTAACTATGGCTACACCTTC.

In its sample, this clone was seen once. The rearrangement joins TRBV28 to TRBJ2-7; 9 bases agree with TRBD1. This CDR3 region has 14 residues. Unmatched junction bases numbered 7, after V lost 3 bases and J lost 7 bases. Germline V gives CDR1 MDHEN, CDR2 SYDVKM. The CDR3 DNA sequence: TGTGCCAGCAGTTTGTACAGGGGGCCCTGGGAGCAGTACTTC. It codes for CASSLYRGPWEQYF.

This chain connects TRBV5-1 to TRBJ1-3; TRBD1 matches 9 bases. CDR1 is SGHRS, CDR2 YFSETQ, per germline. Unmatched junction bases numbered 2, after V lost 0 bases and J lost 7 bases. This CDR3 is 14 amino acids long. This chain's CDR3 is CASSLGDRANTIYF. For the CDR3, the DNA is TGCGCCAGCAGCTTGGGGGACAGGGCGAACACCATATATTTT.

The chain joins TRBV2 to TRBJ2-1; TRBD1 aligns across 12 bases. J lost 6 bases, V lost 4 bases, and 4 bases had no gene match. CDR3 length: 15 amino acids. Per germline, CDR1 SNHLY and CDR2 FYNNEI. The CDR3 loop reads CASSVRDRGPNEQFF. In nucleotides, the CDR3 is TGTGCCAGCAGTGTTAGGGACAGGGGGCCCAATGAGCAGTTCTTC.

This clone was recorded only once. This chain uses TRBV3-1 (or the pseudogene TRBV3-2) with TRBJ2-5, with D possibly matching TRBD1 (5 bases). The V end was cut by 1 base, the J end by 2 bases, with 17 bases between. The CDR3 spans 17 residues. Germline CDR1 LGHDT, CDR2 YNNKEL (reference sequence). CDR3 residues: CASSQGLDSSLQETQYF. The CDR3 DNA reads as TGTGCCAGCAGCCAAGGCCTTGACAGTAGCCTACAAGAGACCCAGTACTTC.